These 20 T cell receptor beta chains share one sample of origin, sequenced in a study of low-dose radiotherapy and immunotherapy resistance in tumors. With TRAV- and TRBV-specific primers, first-strand cDNA was made, covering the alpha and beta chains. Amplification, which lasted 15 to 20 PCR cycles, used a constant-region primer and V-primer adapter to amplify TCRs. MiXCR was run by TCRdb on the reads, yielding one entry per CDR3 protein. The sample lists 13,000 or so distinct CDR3 sequences; approximately 70% were seen once. All receptors derive from a human donor with advanced metastatic prostate, ovarian, gallbladder or colorectal cancer (not recorded which). This table probably holds off-target reads from a library built for another chain.

The chain joins TRBV6-8 to TRBJ1-2, with D unresolved. There are 13 residues in the CDR3. Germline CDR1 reads MNHGY; CDR2 reads SAAAGT. Trimming took 5 bases from V and 8 from J, leaving 15 bases between them. The CDR3 DNA is TGTGCCAGCAGTCCAGGAGGGTACTCCGGCTACACCTTC. Protein sequence: CASSPGGYSGYTF.

The chain is built from TRBV29-1 and TRBJ1-2, with D perhaps TRBD1 (6 bases). Trimming cost V 6 bases and J 6 bases, with 17 bases left between them. CDR1 is SQVTM and CDR2 is ANQGSEA in the germline V gene. The CDR3 contains 13 residues. Here the CDR3 reads CSVRHGEGDGYTF. CDR3 DNA sequence: TGCAGCGTCCGACACGGGGAGGGGGATGGCTACACCTTC.

This clonotype was observed a single time. V and J are TRBV20-1 and TRBJ2-2; 8 bases fit TRBD1. V trimming: 3 bases; J trimming: 7 bases; junction bases outside the gene matches: 10. CDR1 DFQATT and CDR2 SNEGSKA come from the germline V gene (reference sequence). The CDR3 spans 15 residues. The CDR3 is CSARASDRAGGELFF. The DNA for the CDR3 is TGCAGTGCTAGGGCATCGGACAGGGCGGGCGGGGAGCTGTTTTTT.

Here the CDR3 reads CASSIDKDNWYYGYTF. CDR3 nucleotides: TGTGCCAGTAGTATAGATAAGGATAATTGGTACTATGGCTACACCTTC. The chain employs TRBV19 and TRBJ1-2; D not certain. CDR1 is LNHDA and CDR2 is SQIVND in the germline V gene (reference sequence). Trimming took 0 bases from V and 3 from J, leaving 14 bases between them. This CDR3 spans 16 amino acids.

The chain joins TRBV5-6 to TRBJ1-6, with D uncertain. This CDR3 has 12 residues. V lost 4 bases, J lost 11 bases, and 10 bases lay in between. The germline V gene has CDR1 SGHDT and CDR2 YYEEEE. The chain's CDR3 is CASSRRGAPLHF. The CDR3 DNA is TGTGCCAGCAGCCGCCGCGGAGCACCCCTCCACTTT.

The chain employs TRBV15 and TRBJ2-3, with D hard to call. Trimming cost V 3 bases and J 6 bases, with 13 bases left between them. Germline V gives CDR1 LNHNV, CDR2 YYDKDF (reference sequence). This CDR3 spans 14 amino acids. The CDR3 region has the DNA TGTGCCACCAGCAGGGGTGTGGTTCCCGATACGCAGTATTTT. It codes for CATSRGVVPDTQYF.

The chain is built from TRBV19 and TRBJ2-1, with 12 bases that match TRBD2. Germline-derived CDR1 and CDR2 are LNHDA and SQIVND (reference sequence). The CDR3 runs to 15 residues. Unmatched junction bases numbered 8, after V lost 4 bases and J lost 10 bases. CDR3 residues: CASSNGGLAGWEQFF. In DNA, the CDR3 is TGTGCCAGTAGTAATGGGGGACTAGCGGGCTGGGAGCAGTTCTTC.

This clonotype showed up just a few times. The chain has TRBV20-1 and TRBJ2-3; 7 nucleotides agree with TRBD2. CDR3 length: 16 amino acids. J was trimmed by 0 bases and V by 4 bases; bases with no gene match: 10. Germline lookup yields CDR1 DFQATT and CDR2 SNEGSKA (reference sequence). The CDR3 nucleotides are TGCAGTGCTATCGGCGAGCGGGGAACTAGCACAGATACGCAGTATTTT. It codes for CSAIGERGTSTDTQYF.

The V and J genes are TRBV12-3 or TRBV12-4 and TRBJ1-1, with unresolved D. There are 14 residues in the CDR3. The germline V and J ends were trimmed by 2 bases and 1 base, with 8 bases remaining between them. Written as DNA, the CDR3 is TGTGCCAGCAGTTTATGGCAGAAGAACACTGAAGCTTTCTTT. Its translation: CASSLWQKNTEAFF.

The J gene is TRBJ1-2, the V gene TRBV2; TRBD1 might be the D (6 bases). The V end was cut by 8 bases, the J end by 4 bases, with 11 bases between. The CDR3 spans 12 residues. Germline V gene sequence: CDR1 SNHLY, CDR2 FYNNEI. In DNA form, the CDR3 reads TGTGCCAGCTGGGACAACACCTATGGCTACACCTTC. Translated, it gives CASWDNTYGYTF.

V is TRBV29-1 and J is TRBJ2-5; the D gene is possibly TRBD1 (6 bases). The CDR3 has 13 residues. The V gene's germline CDR1 is SQVTM and CDR2 ANQGSEA. Trimming took 5 bases from V and 5 from J, leaving 15 bases between them. Here the CDR3 DNA reads TGCAGCGTTTTTTATGGGGGCCGTGAGACCCAGTACTTC. Translating gives CSVFYGGRETQYF.

The chain is built from TRBV5-1 and TRBJ2-3; TRBD1 agrees at 7 bases. V shed 3 bases, J shed 8 bases, and the junction held 9 bases outside the gene matches. From germline, CDR1 is SGHRS and CDR2 YFSETQ. The CDR3 extends over 14 amino acids. The CDR3 region is CASSSTGNSGTQYF. Written as DNA, the CDR3 is TGCGCCAGCAGCTCGACAGGGAATTCTGGTACGCAGTATTTT.

The chain uses TRBV10-3 and TRBJ2-3; 10 nucleotides line up with TRBD2. J was trimmed by 2 bases and V by 10 bases; bases with no gene match: 15. The CDR3 contains 17 residues. CDR1 is ENHRY, CDR2 SYGVKD, per germline. DNA for the CDR3: TGTGCCACCACCCCTAGCGGGGGAACACCTGACACAGATACGCAGTATTTT. Its translation: CATTPSGGTPDTDTQYF.

This clonotype appeared once. The chain links TRBV29-1 to TRBJ1-1; D possibly corresponds to TRBD1 (5 bases). This CDR3 has 12 amino acids. Germline CDR1 reads SQVTM; CDR2 reads ANQGSEA. The ends were cut back, 7 bases at V and 8 bases at J, with 17 bases in the middle. The CDR3 protein is CSGGLVQGEAFF. CDR3 DNA sequence: TGCAGCGGTGGCCTTGTTCAGGGAGAAGCTTTCTTT.

This clonotype appeared a few times. This rearrangement joins TRBV6-4 to TRBJ1-2; D gene ambiguous. The CDR3 sequence is 14 residues long. The V gene's germline CDR1 is MRHNA and CDR2 SNTAGT. V lost 6 bases, J lost 0 bases, and 11 bases lay in between. The CDR3, as DNA: TGTGCCAGCAGAGAGGAGGGAGCTAACTATGGCTACACCTTC. It specifies CASREEGANYGYTF.

The rearrangement joins TRBV7-9 to TRBJ2-5, with unresolved D. The CDR3 has 15 residues. Looked up from germline, CDR1 is SEHNR and CDR2 is FQNEAQ (reference sequence). Trimming stripped 5 bases from V and 5 bases from J, with 18 bases between. DNA for the CDR3: TGTGCCAGCAGCCCACTATTCGGTTCCCGGGAGACCCAGTACTTC. Its translation is CASSPLFGSRETQYF.

This chain uses TRBV6-6 with TRBJ2-2, with TRBD1 as a possible D gene (7 bases). Germline values: CDR1 MNHNY, CDR2 SVGAGI (reference sequence). The ends were cut back, 6 bases at V and 2 bases at J, with 13 bases in the middle. This CDR3 spans 15 amino acids. The CDR3 region is CASSLTGTNTGELFF. CDR3 coding DNA: TGTGCCAGCAGCCTGACAGGGACTAACACCGGGGAGCTGTTTTTT.

This chain joins TRBV5-1 and TRBJ2-3; 7 nucleotides agree with TRBD1. Losses at the gene ends were 4 bases for V and 4 bases for J; bases not matched to a gene: 6. Germline CDR1 SGHRS, CDR2 YFSETQ. This CDR3 contains 14 residues. The CDR3 here is CASSEGQRPDTQYF. The CDR3 DNA follows: TGCGCCAGCAGCGAGGGACAGCGACCAGATACGCAGTATTTT.

Points on this clonotype: Its ends do not fully match the called genes, so a read error is possible. The chain has TRBV5-3 and TRBJ2-1; tentative D call: TRBD2 (5 bases). TRBV5-3 is an ORF; its function is uncertain. This CDR3 region has 16 residues. In nucleotides, the CDR3 is TGCGCCAGCGCCGTTACCGGGGTGAGCTCCTACAATGAGCAGTTCTTC. Translation gives CASAVTGVSSYNEQFF.

This clonotype was picked up a small number of times. The chain uses TRBV6-2 or TRBV6-3 and TRBJ1-2, with TRBD1 matching 7 bases. The germline gives CDR1 MNHEY, CDR2 SVGEGT. J lost 10 bases, V lost 2 bases, and 4 bases had no gene match. The CDR3 runs 12 residues. CDR3 coding DNA: TGTGCCAGCAGTTACCCTGGGACAGCCTACACCTTC. This sequence encodes CASSYPGTAYTF.